A single sample is the source of the 8 T cell receptor beta chains below, sequenced in a study of identical twins. From the 5' RACE reads, TCRdb called clonotypes with MiXCR, one entry per CDR3 protein. This sample has 300,000 to 350,000 distinct CDR3 sequences, with 9% to 15% found just once. The sample was also linked to a second study, of yellow fever vaccine responses in identical twins.

The sequenced sample consisted of CD8+ T cells sorted from blood. All receptors come from a woman under 30 in good health.

This clonotype has just a few counts. The chain employs TRBV29-1 and TRBJ2-7, with 8 bases lining up with TRBD2. The CDR3 has 16 residues. V was clipped by 2 bases and J by 0 bases; unmatched bases: 9. Looked up from germline, CDR1 is SQVTM and CDR2 is ANQGSEA. The CDR3 sequence is CSVEPGLGGRSYEQYF. As DNA, the CDR3 is TGCAGCGTTGAACCGGGACTAGGTGGGCGCTCCTACGAGCAGTACTTC.

The sample holds many counts of this clonotype. V and J are TRBV5-1 and TRBJ2-1, with 8 bases identical to TRBD2. The J segment lost 5 bases and the V segment lost 3 bases, leaving 13 bases of the junction unmatched. From germline, CDR1 is SGHRS and CDR2 YFSETQ. The CDR3 spans 17 residues. The CDR3 loop reads CASSSTGRGTRNNEQFF. The CDR3 coding sequence is TGCGCCAGCAGCTCTACAGGGAGGGGGACTAGAAACAATGAGCAGTTCTTC.

In its sample, this clonotype was seen a few times. This chain uses TRBV12-3 or TRBV12-4 with TRBJ2-3; D gene uncertain. This CDR3 comprises 16 residues. Trimming took 2 bases from V and 0 from J, leaving 12 bases between them. CDR3 protein: CASSLNGPYSTDTQYF. DNA for the CDR3: TGTGCCAGCAGTTTAAATGGACCATATAGCACAGATACGCAGTATTTT.

This clonotype showed up just a few times. The chain couples TRBV27 to TRBJ2-1; D is undetermined. Germline assignment: CDR1 MNHEY and CDR2 SMNVEV (reference sequence). The CDR3 length is 15 residues. V was clipped by 3 bases and J by 2 bases, with 11 bases between them. DNA of the CDR3: TGTGCCAGCAGTTTGGAAGCGAGGCCCTACAATGAGCAGTTCTTC. Protein product: CASSLEARPYNEQFF.

The chain carries TRBV29-1 and TRBJ1-3; D is unresolved. Deletions cut 5 bases from V and 0 bases from J, with 11 bases between. Germline CDR1 is SQVTM and CDR2 is ANQGSEA. This CDR3 contains 14 residues. The CDR3 DNA reads TGCAGCGTTTTTGGCGGGAACTCTGGAAACACCATATATTTT. Its protein product is CSVFGGNSGNTIYF.

Only a few counts were recorded for this clonotype. This chain's CDR3 is CASSQEAPGLAAQETQYF. CDR3 DNA: TGTGCCAGCAGCCAAGAGGCTCCGGGACTAGCGGCACAAGAGACCCAGTACTTC. The V and J genes are TRBV3-1 and TRBJ2-5, with TRBD2 matching 11 bases. CDR3 size: 18 residues. Trimming cost V 0 bases and J 2 bases; bases outside gene matches: 8. Germline assignment: CDR1 LGHDT and CDR2 YNNKEL (reference sequence).

This clonotype appeared a few times. The chain has TRBV3-1 and TRBJ1-1; D gene uncertain. The CDR3 has 12 amino acids. V lost 0 bases and J lost 6, with 5 bases in between. From germline, CDR1 is LGHDT and CDR2 YNNKEL (reference sequence). The CDR3 DNA is TGTGCCAGCAGCCAAGATGGGGCTGAAGCTTTCTTT. Protein product: CASSQDGAEAFF.

This chain joins TRBV29-1 and TRBJ2-7, with D unresolved. CDR3 size: 13 residues. Between the trimmed V and J ends, which lost 6 bases and 6 bases, there was a span of 18 bases. Germline values: CDR1 SQVTM, CDR2 ANQGSEA. CDR3 nucleotide sequence: TGCAGCGTCCCTAACGGTGAGCGTTCCGAGCAGTACTTC. Encoded protein: CSVPNGERSEQYF.